Below, one T cell receptor beta chain is given with its context. Its antigen remains unidentified. This record belongs to a study of OX40 agonist ivuxolimab in advanced cancers. On the study more broadly: With a range of 23 to 79, age averaged approximately 64 years, and 70% to 85% were male.

Some clones are missing from TCRdb's copy, which holds only in-frame ones; the method was immunoSEQ multiplex PCR. In the table there are about 38,000 clones, about nine tenths of which are singletons. V dropped 1 base and J dropped 0 bases, with 7 bases sitting between them. The CDR3 has 15 residues. Germline V gene data show CDR1 as SGHTA and CDR2 as FQGNSA. Study-level findings and limits: At 0.1 to 3.0 mg/kg and by week 6, clonal expansion occurred in CD4+ and CD8+ blood T cells.

This chain links TRBV7-2 with TRBJ2-1, with a possible D match to TRBD2 (5 bases). This clonotype was sampled from an adult with an advanced solid tumor such as melanoma, head and neck, liver or kidney cancer. The source was CD4+ or CD8+ T cells sorted from blood, collected in a trial of the OX40 agonist ivuxolimab. CDR3: CASSLGGPSYNEQFF. As DNA, the CDR3 is TGTGCCAGCAGCTTAGGCGGGCCCTCCTACAATGAGCAGTTCTTC.